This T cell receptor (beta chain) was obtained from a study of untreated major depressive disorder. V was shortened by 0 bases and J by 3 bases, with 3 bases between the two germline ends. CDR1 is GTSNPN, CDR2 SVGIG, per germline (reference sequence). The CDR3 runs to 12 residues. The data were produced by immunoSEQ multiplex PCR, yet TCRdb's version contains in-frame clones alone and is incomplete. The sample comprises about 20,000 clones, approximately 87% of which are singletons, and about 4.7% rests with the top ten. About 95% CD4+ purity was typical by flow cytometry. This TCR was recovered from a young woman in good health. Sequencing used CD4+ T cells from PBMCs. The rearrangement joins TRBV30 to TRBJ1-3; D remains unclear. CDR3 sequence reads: CAWSVGGNTIYF. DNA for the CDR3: TGTGCCTGGAGTGTAGGTGGAAACACCATATATTTT.